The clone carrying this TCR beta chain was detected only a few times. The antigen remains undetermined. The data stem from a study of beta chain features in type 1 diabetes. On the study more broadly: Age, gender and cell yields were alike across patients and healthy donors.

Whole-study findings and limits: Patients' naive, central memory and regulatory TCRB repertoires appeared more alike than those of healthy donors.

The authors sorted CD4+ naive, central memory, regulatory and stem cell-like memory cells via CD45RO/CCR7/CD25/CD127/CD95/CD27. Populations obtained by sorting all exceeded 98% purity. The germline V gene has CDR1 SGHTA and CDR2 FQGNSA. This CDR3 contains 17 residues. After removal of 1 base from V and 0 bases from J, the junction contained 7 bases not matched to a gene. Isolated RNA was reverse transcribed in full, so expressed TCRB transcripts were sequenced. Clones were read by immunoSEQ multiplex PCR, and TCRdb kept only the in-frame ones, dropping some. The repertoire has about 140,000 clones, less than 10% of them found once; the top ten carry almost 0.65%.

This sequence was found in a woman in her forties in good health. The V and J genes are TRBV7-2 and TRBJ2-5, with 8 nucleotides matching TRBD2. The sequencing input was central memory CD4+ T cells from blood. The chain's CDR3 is CASSLEAGAVYQETQYF. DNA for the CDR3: TGTGCCAGCAGCTTAGAAGCGGGGGCCGTGTACCAAGAGACCCAGTACTTC.